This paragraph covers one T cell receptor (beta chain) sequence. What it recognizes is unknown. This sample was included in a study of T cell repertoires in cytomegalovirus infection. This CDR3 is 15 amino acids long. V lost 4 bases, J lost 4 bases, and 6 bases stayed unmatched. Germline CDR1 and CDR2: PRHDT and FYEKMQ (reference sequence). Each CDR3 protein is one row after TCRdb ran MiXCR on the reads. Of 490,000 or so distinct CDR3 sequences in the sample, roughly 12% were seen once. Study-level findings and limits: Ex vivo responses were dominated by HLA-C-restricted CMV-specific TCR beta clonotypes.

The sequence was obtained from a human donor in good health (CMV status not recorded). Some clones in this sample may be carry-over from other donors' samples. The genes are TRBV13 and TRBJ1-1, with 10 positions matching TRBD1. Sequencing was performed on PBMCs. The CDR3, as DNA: TGTGCCAGCAGCTCTGGCGGGACAGGGGCCACTGAAGCTTTCTTT. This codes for CASSSGGTGATEAFF.